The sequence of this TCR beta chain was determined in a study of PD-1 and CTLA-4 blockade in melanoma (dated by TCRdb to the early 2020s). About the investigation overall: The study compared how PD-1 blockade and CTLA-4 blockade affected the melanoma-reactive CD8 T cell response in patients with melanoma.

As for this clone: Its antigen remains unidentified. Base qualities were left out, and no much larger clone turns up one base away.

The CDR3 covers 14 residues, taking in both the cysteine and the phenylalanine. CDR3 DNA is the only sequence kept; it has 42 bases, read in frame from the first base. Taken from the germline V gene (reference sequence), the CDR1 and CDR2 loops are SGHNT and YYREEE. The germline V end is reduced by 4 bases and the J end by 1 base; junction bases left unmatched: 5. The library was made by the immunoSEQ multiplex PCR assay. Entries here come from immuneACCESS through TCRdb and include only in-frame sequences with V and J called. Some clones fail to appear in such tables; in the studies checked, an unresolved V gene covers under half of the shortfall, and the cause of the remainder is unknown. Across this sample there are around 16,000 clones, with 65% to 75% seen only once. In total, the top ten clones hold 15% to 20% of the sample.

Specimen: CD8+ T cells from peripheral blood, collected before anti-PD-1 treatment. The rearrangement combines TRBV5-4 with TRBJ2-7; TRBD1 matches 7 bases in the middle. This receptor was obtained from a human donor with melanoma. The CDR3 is CASSARDSSYEQYF. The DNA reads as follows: TGTGCCAGCAGCGCCAGGGACAGTTCCTACGAGCAGTACTTC.